A single T cell receptor (beta chain) is shown here with its context. Antigen specificity is unknown. The data were obtained in a study of T cells after yellow fever vaccination. Notes on the study in general: By day 5 rather than day 15, the secondary response had peaked, though it was weaker. A minor fraction of clonotypes spanned both CD4 and CD8 compartments.

TCRdb recomputed calls from the 5' RACE reads with MiXCR, one row per CDR3 protein. The sample lists 250,000 to 300,000 distinct CDR3 sequences; approximately 10% were seen once. Germline V gene lookup returns CDR1 SGHNT and CDR2 YYREEE (reference sequence). The CDR3 is 14 residues long. Deletions cut 0 bases from V and 3 bases from J, with 9 bases between. Sequenced here: CD4+ T cells sorted from PBMCs, sampled 5 days after the yellow fever booster vaccination. V gene TRBV5-4 combines with J gene TRBJ1-1; unclear D gene. The receptor comes from a man younger than 35 who received the YFV17D yellow fever vaccine. CDR3 sequence: CASSLALKDTEAFF. DNA of the CDR3: TGTGCCAGCAGCTTGGCGCTTAAGGACACTGAAGCTTTCTTT.